This T cell receptor beta chain was identified during a study of T cells after yellow fever vaccination. Germline lookup yields CDR1 MRHNA and CDR2 SNTAGT. Trimming stripped 3 bases from V and 4 bases from J, with 6 bases between. The CDR3 runs to 12 residues. This clonotype showed up just a few times. TCRdb analysed the 5' RACE reads with MiXCR anew, one entry per CDR3 protein. Of about 170,000 distinct CDR3 sequences in the sample, about 10% were seen once. This receptor was obtained from a man aged 18-30 years who received the YFV17D yellow fever vaccine. The J gene is TRBJ2-5, the V gene TRBV6-4; the D is unclear. Here the sequenced sample was CD8+ T cells sorted from PBMCs, taken 15 days after the yellow fever booster vaccination. In DNA, the CDR3 is TGTGCCAGCAGTGAAGTGCGAGAGACCCAGTACTTC. It specifies CASSEVRETQYF.